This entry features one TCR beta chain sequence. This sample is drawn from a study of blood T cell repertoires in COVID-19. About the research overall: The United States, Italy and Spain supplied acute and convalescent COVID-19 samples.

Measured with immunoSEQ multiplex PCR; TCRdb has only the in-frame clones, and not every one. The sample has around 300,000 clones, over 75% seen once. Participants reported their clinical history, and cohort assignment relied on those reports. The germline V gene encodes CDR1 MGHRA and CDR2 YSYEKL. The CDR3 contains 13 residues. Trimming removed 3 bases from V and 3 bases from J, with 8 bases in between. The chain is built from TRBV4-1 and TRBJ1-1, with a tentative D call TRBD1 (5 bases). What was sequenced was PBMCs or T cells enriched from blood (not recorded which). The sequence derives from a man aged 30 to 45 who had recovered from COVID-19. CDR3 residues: CASSQTVYTEAFF. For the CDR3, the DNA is TGCGCCAGCAGCCAGACAGTCTACACTGAAGCTTTCTTT.